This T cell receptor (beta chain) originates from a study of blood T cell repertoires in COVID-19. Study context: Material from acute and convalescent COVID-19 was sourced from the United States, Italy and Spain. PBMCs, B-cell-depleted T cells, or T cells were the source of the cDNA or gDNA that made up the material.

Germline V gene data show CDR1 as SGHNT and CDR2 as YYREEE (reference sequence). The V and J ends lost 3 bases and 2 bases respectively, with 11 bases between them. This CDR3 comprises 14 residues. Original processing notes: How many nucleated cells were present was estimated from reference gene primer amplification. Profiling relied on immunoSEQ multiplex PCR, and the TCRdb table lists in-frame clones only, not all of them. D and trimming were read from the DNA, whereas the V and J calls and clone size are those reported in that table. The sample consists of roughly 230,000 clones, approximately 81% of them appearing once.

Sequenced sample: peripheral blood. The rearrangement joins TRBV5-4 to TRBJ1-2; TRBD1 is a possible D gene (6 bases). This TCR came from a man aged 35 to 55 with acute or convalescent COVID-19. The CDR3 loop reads CASSSVTGNYGYTF. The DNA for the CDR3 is TGTGCCAGCAGCTCGGTTACAGGGAACTATGGCTACACCTTC.